One and the same sample provided the 22 T cell receptor beta chains below, sequenced in a study of cytomegalovirus exposure and HLA in healthy donors. This PCR relied on a set of 60 Vbeta primers and 13 Jbeta primers. TCRdb keeps only in-frame clones here, not all; method: immunoSEQ multiplex PCR. The sample totals about 120,000 clones. Sequenced sample: PBMCs. These receptors came from a woman aged 35 to 49 in good health and CMV-seropositive.

The chain recombines TRBV28 with TRBJ1-1; D might be TRBD1 (5 bases). The CDR3 loop spans 12 amino acids. Germline assignment: CDR1 MDHEN and CDR2 SYDVKM. Trimming shortened V by 2 bases and J by 7 bases, and 8 bases separated the two germline ends. The CDR3 region is CASSLTQGEAFF. The CDR3 DNA reads as TGTGCCAGCAGTTTAACGCAGGGTGAAGCTTTCTTT.

The chain uses TRBV6-5 and TRBJ1-2; TRBD1 agrees at 9 bases. CDR3 length: 16 residues. V lost 4 bases and J lost 7; bases outside the gene matches: 13. Germline loops: CDR1 MNHEY, CDR2 SVGAGI. The CDR3 bases are TGTGCCAGCAGTTCCCTCTTACCGGGACAGGGTTTTGGCTACACCTTC. It yields the protein CASSSLLPGQGFGYTF.

The V and J genes are TRBV29-1 and TRBJ1-2; TRBD1 is a possible D gene (6 bases). CDR3 length equals 14 residues. Trimming shortened V by 4 bases and J by 6 bases, and 18 bases separated the two germline ends. The germline gives CDR1 SQVTM, CDR2 ANQGSEA. The CDR3 is CSVGVGQPRHGYTF. The CDR3 coding sequence is TGCAGCGTTGGGGTCGGACAGCCCAGGCATGGCTACACCTTC.

The chain joins TRBV19 to TRBJ2-6, with D hard to call. The CDR3 runs 14 residues. Germline V gene sequence: CDR1 LNHDA, CDR2 SQIVND (reference sequence). The V end lost 2 bases, the J end lost 0 bases, and 2 bases lay between the germline ends. The CDR3 coding sequence is TGTGCCAGTAGTATATACTCTGGGGCCAACGTCCTGACTTTC. Its protein is CASSIYSGANVLTF.

The rearrangement uses TRBV27 and TRBJ2-1; TRBD2 aligns across 13 bases. Losses at the gene ends were 4 bases for V and 5 bases for J; bases not matched to a gene: 5. The CDR3 runs to 16 residues. Per germline, CDR1 MNHEY and CDR2 SMNVEV (reference sequence). Here the CDR3 DNA reads TGTGCCAGCAGTTCGACTAGCGGGAGGTTCGACAATGAGCAGTTCTTC. This encodes CASSSTSGRFDNEQFF.

This CDR3 is CASSLSSGSVYEQYF. CDR3 DNA sequence: TGTGCCAGCAGCTTAAGTAGCGGGAGCGTTTACGAGCAGTACTTC. The V gene is TRBV13, the J gene TRBJ2-7, with 9 bases lining up with TRBD2. From germline, CDR1 is PRHDT and CDR2 FYEKMQ (reference sequence). This CDR3 region has 15 residues. The J segment lost 4 bases and the V segment lost 2 bases, leaving 6 bases of the junction unmatched.

V usage is TRBV6-6 and J usage is TRBJ1-5; tentatively, D is TRBD1 (6 bases). The germline CDR1 and CDR2 sequences are MNHNY and SVGAGI (reference sequence). The CDR3 consists of 14 residues. Trimming cost V 7 bases and J 2 bases, with 12 bases left between them. Here the CDR3 reads CASTLRTGNQPQHF. Written as DNA, the CDR3 is TGTGCCAGCACCCTCCGGACAGGCAATCAGCCCCAGCATTTT.

The V gene is TRBV10-1, the J gene TRBJ2-3, with TRBD1 identical over 8 bases. Germline V gene data show CDR1 as WNHNN and CDR2 as SYGVQD (reference sequence). V was clipped by 5 bases and J by 8 bases; unmatched bases: 12. CDR3 size: 15 residues. The CDR3 loop is CASSKGTGPTSTQYF. Written as DNA, the CDR3 is TGCGCCAGCAGTAAGGGGACAGGTCCCACCTCTACGCAGTATTTT.

The chain joins TRBV6-6 to TRBJ2-7, with D possibly being TRBD2 (6 bases). Trimming cost V 5 bases and J 1 base, with 15 bases left between them. The CDR3 is 15 residues long. Germline V gives CDR1 MNHNY, CDR2 SVGAGI (reference sequence). The CDR3 reads CASSTAGGQSYEQYF. In nucleotides, the CDR3 is TGTGCCAGCAGTACTGCAGGAGGGCAATCCTACGAGCAGTACTTC.

The V and J genes are TRBV2 and TRBJ2-3; 9 nucleotides agree with TRBD1. After removal of 7 bases from V and 3 bases from J, the junction contained 5 bases not matched to a gene. This CDR3 has 14 amino acids. The germline V gene has CDR1 SNHLY and CDR2 FYNNEI. Here the CDR3 reads CASKRTGVTDTQYF. The CDR3, as DNA: TGTGCCAGCAAGAGGACAGGGGTGACAGATACGCAGTATTTT.

The V call is TRBV29-1, the J call TRBJ1-2, with D possibly TRBD1 on 6 matching bases. Trimming removed 7 bases from V and 3 bases from J, with 12 bases in between. This CDR3 contains 12 residues. In germline, CDR1 is SQVTM, CDR2 ANQGSEA. CDR3 DNA: TGCAGCGCGCGGACAGACGACTATGGCTACACCTTC. Translating gives CSARTDDYGYTF.

The chain carries TRBV19 and TRBJ1-5, with 8 bases lining up with TRBD1. V trimming: 6 bases; J trimming: 5 bases; junction bases outside the gene matches: 9. This CDR3 region has 15 residues. The germline V gene has CDR1 LNHDA and CDR2 SQIVND (reference sequence). CDR3 coding DNA: TGTGCCAGTAGAACATGGCAGGGGGCTGATCAGCCCCAGCATTTT. Translating it yields CASRTWQGADQPQHF.

The gene calls are TRBV7-9 and TRBJ2-5; a weak D match, TRBD1 (6 bases). V lost 4 bases and J 1 base, leaving 13 bases between the germline ends. The CDR3 loop spans 15 amino acids. Germline loops: CDR1 SEHNR, CDR2 FQNEAQ (reference sequence). The CDR3 loop is CASSYRLQGQETQYF. In DNA form, the CDR3 reads TGTGCCAGCAGCTATCGGCTACAGGGCCAAGAGACCCAGTACTTC.

The CDR3 DNA is TGTGCCAGCAACGATCCGGGAGGCGGCGAGCAGTTCTTC. It translates to CASNDPGGGEQFF. This rearrangement joins TRBV27 to TRBJ2-1; 7 bases are a match to TRBD2. The CDR3 is 13 amino acids. The J segment lost 10 bases and the V segment lost 7 bases, leaving 10 bases of the junction unmatched. Germline V gene sequence: CDR1 MNHEY, CDR2 SMNVEV (reference sequence).

The chain couples TRBV10-1 to TRBJ2-5; D might be TRBD1 (6 bases). The germline V gene has CDR1 WNHNN and CDR2 SYGVQD (reference sequence). This CDR3 has 14 amino acids. The V gene lost 3 bases and the J gene lost 2 bases, with 10 bases spanning the gap. The chain's CDR3 is CASSDTGQQETQYF. The CDR3 nucleotides read TGCGCCAGCAGTGATACAGGGCAACAAGAGACCCAGTACTTC.

The V and J genes are TRBV28 and TRBJ2-7; 10 bases line up with TRBD2. The CDR3 is 16 residues long. Germline values: CDR1 MDHEN, CDR2 SYDVKM. The trim removed 4 bases at V and 7 bases at J, leaving 13 bases unmatched. The CDR3 region is CASSYPPLAGVWEQYF. As DNA, the CDR3 is TGTGCCAGCAGTTACCCCCCGCTAGCGGGAGTTTGGGAGCAGTACTTC.

The chain carries TRBV28 and TRBJ2-1, with 16 nucleotides matching TRBD2. Germline CDR1 is MDHEN and CDR2 is SYDVKM. The CDR3 has 17 residues. The V gene end was trimmed by 6 bases and the J gene end by 11 bases; junction bases not matched to a gene: 13. The CDR3 protein is CASRPRGLAGGPGQQFF. DNA of the CDR3: TGTGCCAGCAGGCCCAGGGGACTAGCGGGAGGGCCGGGGCAGCAGTTCTTC.

CDR3 sequence reads: CASSRDLANTGELFF. The CDR3 nucleotides are TGTGCCAGCAGCCGGGACTTAGCGAACACCGGGGAGCTGTTTTTT. The chain joins TRBV9 to TRBJ2-2, with a weak D call TRBD2 (6 bases). V lost 4 bases to trimming and J lost 0 bases, with 10 bases between them. The CDR3 runs 15 residues. Germline loops: CDR1 SGDLS, CDR2 YYNGEE.

The gene calls are TRBV19 and TRBJ2-2; 7 bases match TRBD2. J was trimmed by 6 bases and V by 2 bases; bases with no gene match: 6. This CDR3 comprises 15 residues. Looked up from germline, CDR1 is LNHDA and CDR2 is SQIVND (reference sequence). DNA of the CDR3: TGTGCCAGTAGTATATGGGGGGGGACGGCCGGGGAGCTGTTTTTT. Its translation: CASSIWGGTAGELFF.

The chain uses TRBV7-9 and TRBJ2-1; 9 bases match TRBD2. Germline V gene sequence: CDR1 SEHNR, CDR2 FQNEAQ (reference sequence). This CDR3 is 16 amino acids long. Trimming removed 2 bases from V and 7 bases from J; junction bases left unmatched: 9. The CDR3 sequence: CASSLRSSGSVNEQFF. The DNA of the CDR3 is TGTGCCAGCAGCTTAAGGAGTAGCGGGAGTGTGAATGAGCAGTTCTTC. The whole variable domain, remainder taken from reference TRBV7-9 and TRBJ2-1, is DTGVSQNPRHKITKRGQNVTFRCDPISEHNRLYWYRQTLGQGPEFLTYFQNEAQLEKSRLLSDRFSAERPKGSFSTLEIQRTEQGDSAMYLCASSLRSSGSVNEQFFGPGTRLTVL.

As DNA, the CDR3 is TGTGCCTGGAGCATCAGGGGAGGGTACGAGCAGTACTTC. It specifies CAWSIRGGYEQYF. The rearrangement joins TRBV30 to TRBJ2-7; D might be TRBD2 (7 bases). The CDR3 has 13 residues. Trimming stripped 3 bases from V and 4 bases from J, with 13 bases between. The germline gives CDR1 GTSNPN, CDR2 SVGIG (reference sequence).

The chain uses TRBV5-5 and TRBJ1-1; D may be TRBD1 (5 bases). V shed 2 bases and J shed 5 bases, with 10 bases lying between them. This CDR3 is 13 amino acids long. Germline V lookup: CDR1 SGHKS, CDR2 YYEKEE (reference sequence). The CDR3 region has the DNA TGTGCCAGCAGCTTTGGGGGGAGGACTGAAGCTTTCTTT. Translating it yields CASSFGGRTEAFF.